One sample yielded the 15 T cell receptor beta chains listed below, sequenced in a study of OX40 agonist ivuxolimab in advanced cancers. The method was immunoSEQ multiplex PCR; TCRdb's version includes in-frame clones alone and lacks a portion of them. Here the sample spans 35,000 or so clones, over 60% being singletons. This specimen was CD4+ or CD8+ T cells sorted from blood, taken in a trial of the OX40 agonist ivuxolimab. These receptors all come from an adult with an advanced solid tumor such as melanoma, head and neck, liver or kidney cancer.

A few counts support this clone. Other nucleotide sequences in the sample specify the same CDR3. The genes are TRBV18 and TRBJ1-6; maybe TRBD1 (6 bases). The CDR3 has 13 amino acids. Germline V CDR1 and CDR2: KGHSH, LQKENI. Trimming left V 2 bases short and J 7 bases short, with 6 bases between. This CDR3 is CASSPDRNSPLHF. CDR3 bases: TGTGCCAGCTCACCAGACAGGAATTCACCCCTCCACTTT.

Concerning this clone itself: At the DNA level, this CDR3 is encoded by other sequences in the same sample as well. This CDR3 is CASSLGGLDGYTF. Here the CDR3 DNA reads TGCGCCAGCAGCTTGGGGGGGCTAGATGGCTACACCTTC. The chain employs TRBV5-1 and TRBJ1-2; weak D call: TRBD1 (6 bases). V was pared by 0 bases and J by 6 bases, with 9 bases between. The CDR3 has 13 residues. Germline lookup yields CDR1 SGHRS and CDR2 YFSETQ.

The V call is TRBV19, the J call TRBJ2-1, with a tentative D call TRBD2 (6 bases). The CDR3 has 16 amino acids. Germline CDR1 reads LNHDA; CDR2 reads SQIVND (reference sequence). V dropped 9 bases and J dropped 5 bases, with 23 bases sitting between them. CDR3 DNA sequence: TGTGCCAGCCAAAGGTTGGCTAACTGGGGGGACAATGAGCAGTTCTTC. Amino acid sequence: CASQRLANWGDNEQFF.

CDR3 sequence reads: CASSESPYEQYF. In DNA form, the CDR3 reads TGTGCCAGCAGTGAAAGTCCCTACGAGCAGTACTTC. This sequence joins TRBV6-1 and TRBJ2-7; D gene ambiguous. CDR3 length equals 12 residues. In germline, CDR1 is MNHNS, CDR2 SASEGT. With 2 bases removed from V and 2 bases from J, the gap between germline ends came to 4 bases.

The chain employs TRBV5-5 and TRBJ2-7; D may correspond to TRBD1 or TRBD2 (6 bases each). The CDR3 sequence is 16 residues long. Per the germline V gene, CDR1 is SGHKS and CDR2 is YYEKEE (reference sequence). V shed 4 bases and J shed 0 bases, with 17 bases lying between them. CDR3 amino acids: CASSPYRGPTSYEQYF. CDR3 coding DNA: TGTGCCAGCAGCCCCTATCGGGGGCCTACCTCCTACGAGCAGTACTTC.

The CDR3 nucleotides are TGCGCCAGCAGCACAACAGGGCCCTACGAGCAGTACTTC. Translation gives CASSTTGPYEQYF. The chain links TRBV5-1 to TRBJ2-7; TRBD1 is a possible D gene (6 bases). The germline CDR1 and CDR2 sequences are SGHRS and YFSETQ. V gave up 4 bases and J gave up 2 bases, with 10 bases separating them. The CDR3 has 13 amino acids.

The CDR3 coding sequence is TGCGCCAGCAGGCACACTAGCGGGGGGGTGTGGGAAACAGATACGCAGTATTTT. It encodes CASRHTSGGVWETDTQYF. The chain has TRBV10-1 and TRBJ2-3, with 13 positions matching TRBD2. The CDR3 extends over 18 amino acids. Germline V CDR1 and CDR2: WNHNN, SYGVQD (reference sequence). V was clipped by 6 bases and J by 3 bases; unmatched bases: 12.

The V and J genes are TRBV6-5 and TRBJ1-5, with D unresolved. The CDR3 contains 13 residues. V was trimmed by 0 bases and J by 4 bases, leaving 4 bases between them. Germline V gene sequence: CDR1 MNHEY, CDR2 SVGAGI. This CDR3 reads CASSYSRNQPQHF. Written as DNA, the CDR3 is TGTGCCAGCAGTTACTCGAGAAATCAGCCCCAGCATTTT.

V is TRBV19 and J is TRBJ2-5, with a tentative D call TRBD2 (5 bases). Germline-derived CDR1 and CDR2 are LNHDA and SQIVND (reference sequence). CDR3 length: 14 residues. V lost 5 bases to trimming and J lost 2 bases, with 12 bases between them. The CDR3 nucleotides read TGTGCCAGTAGTGCTCTAGCTGATCAAGAGACCCAGTACTTC. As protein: CASSALADQETQYF.

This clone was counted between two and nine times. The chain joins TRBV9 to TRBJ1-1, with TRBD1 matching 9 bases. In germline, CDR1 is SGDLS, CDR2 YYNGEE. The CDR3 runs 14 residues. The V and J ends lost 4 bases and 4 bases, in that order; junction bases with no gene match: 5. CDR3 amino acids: CASSRDRVATEAFF. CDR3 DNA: TGTGCCAGCAGCCGGGACAGGGTAGCCACTGAAGCTTTCTTT.

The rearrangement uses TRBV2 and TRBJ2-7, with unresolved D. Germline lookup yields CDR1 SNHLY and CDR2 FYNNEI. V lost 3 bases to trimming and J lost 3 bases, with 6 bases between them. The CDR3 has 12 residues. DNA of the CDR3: TGTGCCAGCAGTGAGGCAGGCTACGAGCAGTACTTC. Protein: CASSEAGYEQYF.

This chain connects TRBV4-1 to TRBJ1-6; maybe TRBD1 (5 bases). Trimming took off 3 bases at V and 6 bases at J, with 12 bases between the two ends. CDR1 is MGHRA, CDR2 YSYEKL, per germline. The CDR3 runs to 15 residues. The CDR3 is CASSHPGITNSPLHF. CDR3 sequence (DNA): TGCGCCAGCAGCCACCCAGGGATTACTAATTCACCCCTCCACTTT.

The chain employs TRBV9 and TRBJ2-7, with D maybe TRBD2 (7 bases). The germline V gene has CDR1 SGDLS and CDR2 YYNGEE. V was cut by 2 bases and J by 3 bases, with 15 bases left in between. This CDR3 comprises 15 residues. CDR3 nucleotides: TGTGCCAGCAGCGTGGGGGGGCAGGACTACTACGAGCAGTACGTC. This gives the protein CASSVGGQDYYEQYV.

CDR3 DNA: TGTGCCAGCAGCAGAACAGGGTCAAAGTACTTC. This codes for CASSRTGSKYF. The chain uses TRBV21-1 and TRBJ2-5; TRBD1 is the table's D call, not checked against the DNA. TRBV21-1 is labeled a pseudogene. The CDR3 has 11 residues.

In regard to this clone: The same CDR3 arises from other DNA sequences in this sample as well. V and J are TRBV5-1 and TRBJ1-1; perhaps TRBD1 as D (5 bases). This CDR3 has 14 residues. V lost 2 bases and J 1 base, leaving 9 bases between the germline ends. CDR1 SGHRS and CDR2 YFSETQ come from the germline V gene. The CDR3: CASSLDGANTEAFF. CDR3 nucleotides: TGCGCCAGCAGCTTAGATGGGGCGAACACTGAAGCTTTCTTT. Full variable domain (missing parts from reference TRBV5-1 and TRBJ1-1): KAGVTQTPRYLIKTRGQQVTLSCSPISGHRSVSWYQQTPGQGLQFLFEYFSETQRNKGNFPGRFSGRQFSNSRSEMNVSTLELGDSALYLCASSLDGANTEAFFGQGTRLTVV.